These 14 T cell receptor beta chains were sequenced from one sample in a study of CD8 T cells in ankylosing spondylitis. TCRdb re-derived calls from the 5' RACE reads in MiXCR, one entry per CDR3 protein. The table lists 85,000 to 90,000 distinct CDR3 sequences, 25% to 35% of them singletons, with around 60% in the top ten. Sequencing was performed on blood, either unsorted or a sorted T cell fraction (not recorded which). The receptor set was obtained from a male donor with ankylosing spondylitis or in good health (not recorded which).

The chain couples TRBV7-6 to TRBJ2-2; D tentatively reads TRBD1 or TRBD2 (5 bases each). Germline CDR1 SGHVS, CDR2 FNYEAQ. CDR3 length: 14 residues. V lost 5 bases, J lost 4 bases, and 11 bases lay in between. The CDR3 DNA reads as TGTGCCAGCAGCCCAACGGGGCCCACCGGGGAGCTGTTTTTT. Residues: CASSPTGPTGELFF.

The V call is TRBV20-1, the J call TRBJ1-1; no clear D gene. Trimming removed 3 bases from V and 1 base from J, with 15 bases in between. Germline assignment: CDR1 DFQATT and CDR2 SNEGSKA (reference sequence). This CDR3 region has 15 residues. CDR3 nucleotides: TGCAGTGCTAGGAACGCGGCAGGAACGAACACTGAAGCTTTCTTT. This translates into CSARNAAGTNTEAFF.

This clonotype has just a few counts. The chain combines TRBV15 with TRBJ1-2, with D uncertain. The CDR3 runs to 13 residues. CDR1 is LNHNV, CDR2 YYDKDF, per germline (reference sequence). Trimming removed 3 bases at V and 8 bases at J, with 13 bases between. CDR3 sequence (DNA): TGTGCCACCAGCAGCTTGAGTGTTGGGGGCTACACCTTC. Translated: CATSSLSVGGYTF.

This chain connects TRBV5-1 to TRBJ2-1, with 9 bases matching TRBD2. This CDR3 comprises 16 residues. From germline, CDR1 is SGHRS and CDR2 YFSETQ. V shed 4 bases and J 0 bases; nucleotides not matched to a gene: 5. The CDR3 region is CASSVLSGSSYNEQFF. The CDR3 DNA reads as TGCGCCAGCAGCGTCCTTAGCGGGAGCTCCTACAATGAGCAGTTCTTC.

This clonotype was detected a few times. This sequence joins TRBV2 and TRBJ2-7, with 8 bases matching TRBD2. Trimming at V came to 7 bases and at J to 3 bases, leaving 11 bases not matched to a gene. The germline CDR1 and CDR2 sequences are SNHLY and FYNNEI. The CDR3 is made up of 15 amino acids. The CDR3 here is CASIEGTSRLYEQYF. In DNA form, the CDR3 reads TGTGCCAGCATAGAGGGGACTAGTCGACTCTACGAGCAGTACTTC. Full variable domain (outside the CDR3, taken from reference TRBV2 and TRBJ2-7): EPEVTQTPSHQVTQMGQEVILRCVPISNHLYFYWYRQILGQKVEFLVSFYNNEISEKSEIFDDQFSVERPDGSNFTLKIRSTKLEDSAMYFCASIEGTSRLYEQYFGPGTRLTVT.

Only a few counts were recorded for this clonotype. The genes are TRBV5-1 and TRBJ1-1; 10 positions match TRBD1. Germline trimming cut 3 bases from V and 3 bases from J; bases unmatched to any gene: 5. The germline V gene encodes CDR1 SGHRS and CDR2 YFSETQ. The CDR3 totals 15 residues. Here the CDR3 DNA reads TGCGCCAGCAGCTACCGGACAGGGGGGGACACTGAAGCTTTCTTT. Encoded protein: CASSYRTGGDTEAFF.

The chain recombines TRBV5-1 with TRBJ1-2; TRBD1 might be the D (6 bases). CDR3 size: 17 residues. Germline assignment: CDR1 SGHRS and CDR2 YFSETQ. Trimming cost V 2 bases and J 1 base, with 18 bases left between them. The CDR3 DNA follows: TGCGCCAGCAGCTTCACCACGAGCAGGGGAATTAACTATGGCTACACCTTC. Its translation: CASSFTTSRGINYGYTF.

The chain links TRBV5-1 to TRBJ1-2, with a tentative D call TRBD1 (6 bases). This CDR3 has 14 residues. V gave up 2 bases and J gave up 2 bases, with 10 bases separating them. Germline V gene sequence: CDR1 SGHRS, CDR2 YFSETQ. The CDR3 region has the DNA TGCGCCAGCAGCTTACCTACAGGGAACTATGGCTACACCTTC. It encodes CASSLPTGNYGYTF.

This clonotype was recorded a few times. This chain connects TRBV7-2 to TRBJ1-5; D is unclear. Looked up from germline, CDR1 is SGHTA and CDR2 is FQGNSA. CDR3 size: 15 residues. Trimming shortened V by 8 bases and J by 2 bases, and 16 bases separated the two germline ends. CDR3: CASSRRWGGNQPQHF. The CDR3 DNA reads TGTGCCAGCTCCAGGAGGTGGGGTGGCAATCAGCCCCAGCATTTT.

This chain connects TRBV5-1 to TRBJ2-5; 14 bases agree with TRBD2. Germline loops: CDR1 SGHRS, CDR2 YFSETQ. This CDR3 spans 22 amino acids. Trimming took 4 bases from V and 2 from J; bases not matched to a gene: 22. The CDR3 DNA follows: TGCGCCAGCAGCGCGGGACAGGGGTTCTCCATGGGACTAGCGGGAGTACAAGAGACCCAGTACTTC. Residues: CASSAGQGFSMGLAGVQETQYF.

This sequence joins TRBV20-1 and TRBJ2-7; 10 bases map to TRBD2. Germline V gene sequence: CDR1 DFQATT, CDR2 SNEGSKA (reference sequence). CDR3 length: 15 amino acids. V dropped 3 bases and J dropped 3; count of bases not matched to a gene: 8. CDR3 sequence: CSASLASGGYYEQYF. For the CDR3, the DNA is TGCAGTGCTAGTTTGGCTAGCGGGGGTTACTACGAGCAGTACTTC.

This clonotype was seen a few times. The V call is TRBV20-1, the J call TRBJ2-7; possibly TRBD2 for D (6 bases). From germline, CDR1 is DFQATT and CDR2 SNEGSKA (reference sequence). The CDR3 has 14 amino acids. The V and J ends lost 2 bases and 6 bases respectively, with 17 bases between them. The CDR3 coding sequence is TGCAGTGCTAGAACGGGAGACCCCGAGGGCGAGCAGTACTTC. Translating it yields CSARTGDPEGEQYF.

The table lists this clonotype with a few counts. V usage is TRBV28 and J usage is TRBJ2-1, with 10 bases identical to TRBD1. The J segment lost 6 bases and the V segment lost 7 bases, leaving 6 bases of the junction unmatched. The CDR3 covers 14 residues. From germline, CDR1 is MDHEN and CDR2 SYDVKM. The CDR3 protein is CASTLGTGANEQFF. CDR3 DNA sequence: TGTGCCAGCACCCTCGGGACAGGGGCCAATGAGCAGTTCTTC. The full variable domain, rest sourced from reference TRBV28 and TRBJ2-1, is DVKVTQSSRYLVKRTGEKVFLECVQDMDHENMFWYRQDPGLGLRLIYFSYDVKMKEKGDIPEGYSVSREKKERFSLILESASTNQTSMYLCASTLGTGANEQFFGPGTRLTVL.

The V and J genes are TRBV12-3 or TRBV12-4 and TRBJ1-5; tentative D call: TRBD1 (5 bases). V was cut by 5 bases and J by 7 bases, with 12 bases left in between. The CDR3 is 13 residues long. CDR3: CASSGQGKQPQHF. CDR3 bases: TGTGCCAGCAGTGGGCAGGGAAAGCAGCCCCAGCATTTT.